This is a list of T cell receptor beta chains from one sample in a study of OX40 agonist ivuxolimab in advanced cancers. The repertoire was sequenced with immunoSEQ multiplex PCR; TCRdb's copy has only in-frame clones and lacks some. The table has around 75,000 clones, around 88% seen once. Sequenced material: CD4+ or CD8+ T cells sorted from blood, taken in a trial of the OX40 agonist ivuxolimab. These receptors were taken from an adult with an advanced solid tumor such as melanoma, head and neck, liver or kidney cancer. CDR3s include the opening cysteine and the closing phenylalanine or tryptophan. A D gene is named only where the DNA matches it firmly. Clone size appears in some rows only: once, few, many, or a class for an expanded clone.

>TRBV11-2|NA|TRBJ1-1|NA
TGTGCCAGCAGCTTAAGGTTTGGGGTCTCTCACACTGAAGCTTTCTTT
CASSLRFGVSHTEAFF
>TRBV28|NA|TRBJ1-1|NA
TGTGCCAGCAGTTTATTTGGCTTCGTGAACACTGAAGCTTTCTTT
CASSLFGFVNTEAFF
>TRBV5-1|NA|TRBJ1-5|TRBD1
TGCGCCAGCAGCCCGGGGGACAGTATTAATCAGCCCCAGCATTTT
CASSPGDSINQPQHF
>TRBV7-2|NA|TRBJ2-1|TRBD2
TGTGCCAGCAGCTTTGCGGGAGTCGGGAATGAGCAGTTCTTC
CASSFAGVGNEQFF
>TRBV4-1|once|TRBJ1-5|TRBD1
TGCGCCAGCAGCCAAGAGCTACAGGGGGCGTCCAATCAGCCCCAGCATTTT
CASSQELQGASNQPQHF
>TRBV11-2|NA|TRBJ2-5|NA
TGTGCCAGCAGCAGAAGAGGGGGGGATTTGGGGACCCAGTACTTC
CASSRRGGDLGTQYF
>TRBV20-1|NA|TRBJ1-1|NA
TGCAGTGTCCCCAGCCGACCTGAAGCTTTCTTT
CSVPSRPEAFF
>TRBV28|few|TRBJ2-7|NA
TGTGCCAGCAGCACAAGCTACGAGCAGTACTTC
CASSTSYEQYF
>TRBV28|NA|TRBJ1-2|NA
TGTGCCAGCAGGGGCGCTGACTATGGCTACACCTTC
CASRGADYGYTF
>TRBV18|NA|TRBJ1-5|NA
TGTGCCAGCTCACGAGCCCAAATTTCCCAGGAGGGCAATCAGCCCCAGCATTTT
CASSRAQISQEGNQPQHF
>TRBV10-3|once|TRBJ1-3|NA
TGTGCCATCAGTGAGTCGACGGGGGGAGAAATCTCTGGAAACACCATATATTTT
CAISESTGGEISGNTIYF
>TRBV10-1|NA|TRBJ1-5|NA
TGCGCCAGCCTTCCCGAGGGACACCCGTATCAGCCCCAGCATTTT
CASLPEGHPYQPQHF
>TRBV5-8|NA|TRBJ2-2|NA
TGTGCCAGCAGCTTGACCTTAGACAGCTCGAACACCGGGGAGCTGTTTTTT
CASSLTLDSSNTGELFF
>TRBV30|NA|TRBJ2-7|NA
TGTGCCTGGAGTGTAAAGCGCCAGGTCTATGAGCAGTACTTC
CAWSVKRQVYEQYF
>TRBV7-9|NA|TRBJ2-5|TRBD1
TGTGCCAGCAGCTCGGACGGGTTTGGGACAGGGGGCTCAGAGACCCAGTACTTC
CASSSDGFGTGGSETQYF